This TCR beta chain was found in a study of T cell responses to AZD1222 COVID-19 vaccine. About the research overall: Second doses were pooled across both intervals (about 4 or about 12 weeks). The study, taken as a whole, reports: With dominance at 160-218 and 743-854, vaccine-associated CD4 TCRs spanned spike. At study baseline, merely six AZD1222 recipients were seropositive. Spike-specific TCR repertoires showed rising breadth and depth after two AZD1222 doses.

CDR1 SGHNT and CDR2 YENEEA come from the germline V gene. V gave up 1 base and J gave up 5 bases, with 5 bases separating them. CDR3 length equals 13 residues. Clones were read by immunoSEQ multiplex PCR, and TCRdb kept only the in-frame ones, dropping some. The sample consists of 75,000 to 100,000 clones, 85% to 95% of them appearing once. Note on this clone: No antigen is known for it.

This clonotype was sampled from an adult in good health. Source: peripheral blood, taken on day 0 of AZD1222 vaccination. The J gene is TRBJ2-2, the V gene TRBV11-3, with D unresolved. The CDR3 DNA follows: TGTGCCAGCAGCTTAGCAGCGACCGGGGAGCTGTTTTTT. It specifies CASSLAATGELFF.